This is a list of T cell receptor beta chains from one sample in a study of read filtering for tumor transcriptome and immune sequencing. MiXCR, applied by TCRdb to the reads, yields one record per CDR3 protein. Here the sample spans over 55,000 distinct CDR3 sequences, around 14% being singletons. The material sequenced was a population of CD138-negative cells sorted from bone marrow. The receptors derive from a donor at least 40 years old with multiple myeloma. Each CDR3 is given with its conserved first and last residue. Fields, in order: clone size, V gene, J gene, D gene, CDR3 DNA, CDR3 protein. A D gene is named only where the DNA matches it firmly. Some rows mark clone size as missing; the rest say once, few, many or name a class of expanded clone.

clone size: many; V gene: TRBV7-2; J gene: TRBJ2-3; D gene: NA; CDR3 DNA: TGTGCCAGCAGCCACTACGGGACAGATACGCAGTATTTT; CDR3 protein: CASSHYGTDTQYF
clone size: many; V gene: TRBV2; J gene: TRBJ2-5; D gene: NA; CDR3 DNA: TGTGCCAGCAGTCGACAAGAGACCCAGTACTTC; CDR3 protein: CASSRQETQYF
clone size: many; V gene: TRBV7-3; J gene: TRBJ2-2; D gene: TRBD2; CDR3 DNA: TGTGCCAGCAGCTTAAGAAGGGCTAGCGGGAACACCGGGGAGCTGTTTTTT; CDR3 protein: CASSLRRASGNTGELFF
clone size: many; V gene: TRBV24-1; J gene: TRBJ2-5; D gene: NA; CDR3 DNA: TGTGCCACCAGTGATTTGTCCGGCAGCACCAAAGAGACCCAGTACTTC; CDR3 protein: CATSDLSGSTKETQYF
clone size: NA; V gene: TRBV19; J gene: TRBJ2-6; D gene: TRBD1; CDR3 DNA: TGTGCCAGTAGGACCGCGGGGCCGACAGGGGCTGGGGCCAACGTCCTGACTTTC; CDR3 protein: CASRTAGPTGAGANVLTF
clone size: many; V gene: TRBV5-1; J gene: TRBJ1-1; D gene: NA; CDR3 DNA: TGCGCCAGCAGCTTGGAAGGCTTCACTGAAGCTTTCTTT; CDR3 protein: CASSLEGFTEAFF
clone size: NA; V gene: TRBV5-1; J gene: TRBJ1-2; D gene: NA; CDR3 DNA: TGCGCCAGCAGCCGAGAAGGGAGCGCGGGAAACTATGGCTACACCTTC; CDR3 protein: CASSREGSAGNYGYTF
clone size: many; V gene: TRBV20-1; J gene: TRBJ2-7; D gene: NA; CDR3 DNA: TGCAGTGCAGTACGGTTAGGGGGCTACGAGCAGTACTTC; CDR3 protein: CSAVRLGGYEQYF
clone size: few; V gene: TRBV30; J gene: TRBJ2-3; D gene: TRBD2; CDR3 DNA: TGTGCCTGGAGTGTAGGATTAGCGGGAGAACTTAGCACAGATACGCAGTATTTT; CDR3 protein: CAWSVGLAGELSTDTQYF
clone size: many; V gene: TRBV12-3/TRBV12-4; J gene: TRBJ1-4; D gene: NA; CDR3 DNA: TGTGCCAGCAGCCAGACGGGGGGGCTTGGTGAAAAACTGTTTTTT; CDR3 protein: CASSQTGGLGEKLFF
clone size: many; V gene: TRBV6-1; J gene: TRBJ2-7; D gene: NA; CDR3 DNA: TGTGCCAGCAGTGGAGCTGTGAGTGGGTATACGATGTACGAGCAGTACTTC; CDR3 protein: CASSGAVSGYTMYEQYF
clone size: many; V gene: TRBV29-1; J gene: TRBJ2-1; D gene: TRBD2; CDR3 DNA: TGCAGCGTTCCTCTAGCGGCTAATTACAATGAGCAGTTCTTC; CDR3 protein: CSVPLAANYNEQFF